A selection of T cell receptor beta chains follows, all from one sample in a study of blood T cell repertoires in COVID-19. The protocol was immunoSEQ multiplex PCR, while the TCRdb copy is restricted to in-frame clones and leaves out a portion. The repertoire holds about 48,000 clones, with roughly nine tenths as singletons. Sequencing input: peripheral blood. The receptors derive from a man in his 70s with acute or convalescent COVID-19. CDR3s include the opening cysteine and the closing phenylalanine or tryptophan. The order of the fields is V gene, clone size, D gene, J gene, CDR3 length, CDR3 DNA, CDR3 protein. A D gene is named only where the DNA matches it firmly. Size tells how often a clone was seen (once, few, many) or the class of an expanded clone, and some rows leave it out.

v_call: TRBV6-5; clone_size: -; d_call: TRBD2; j_call: TRBJ2-1; cdr3_length: 15; cdr3_nt: TGTGCCAGCAGCATACTAGCGGGGGGCCGCAATGAGCAGTTCTTC; cdr3_aa: CASSILAGGRNEQFF
v_call: TRBV18; clone_size: once; d_call: -; j_call: TRBJ1-3; cdr3_length: 15; cdr3_nt: TGTGCCAGCTCACCATTGGACAGCTCTGGAAACACCATATATTTT; cdr3_aa: CASSPLDSSGNTIYF
v_call: TRBV29-1; clone_size: -; d_call: TRBD1; j_call: TRBJ1-6; cdr3_length: 19; cdr3_nt: TGCAGCGTTGAAGCCGGGACAGGGTCCGGGATCTCCTATAATTCACCCCTCCACTTT; cdr3_aa: CSVEAGTGSGISYNSPLHF
v_call: TRBV30; clone_size: -; d_call: -; j_call: TRBJ1-3; cdr3_length: 13; cdr3_nt: TGTGCCTGGAGTCCAGGGGTTGGAAACACCATATATTTT; cdr3_aa: CAWSPGVGNTIYF
v_call: TRBV2; clone_size: -; d_call: TRBD2; j_call: TRBJ2-6; cdr3_length: 16; cdr3_nt: TGTGCCAGCACTCCCGGGACTAAGGTTGGGGCCAACGTCCTGACTTTC; cdr3_aa: CASTPGTKVGANVLTF
v_call: TRBV7-9; clone_size: -; d_call: -; j_call: TRBJ1-1; cdr3_length: 13; cdr3_nt: TGTGCCAGCAGCGTCACAGGGTACACTGAAGCTTTCTTT; cdr3_aa: CASSVTGYTEAFF
v_call: TRBV7-2; clone_size: -; d_call: -; j_call: TRBJ2-3; cdr3_length: 12; cdr3_nt: TGTGCCAGCAGGTATAGCACAGATACGCAGTATTTT; cdr3_aa: CASRYSTDTQYF
v_call: TRBV15; clone_size: -; d_call: TRBD1; j_call: TRBJ1-4; cdr3_length: 15; cdr3_nt: TGTGCCACCGGGTGGTTAGGGACAGGGAATGAAAAACTGTTTTTT; cdr3_aa: CATGWLGTGNEKLFF
v_call: TRBV4-2; clone_size: -; d_call: -; j_call: TRBJ2-7; cdr3_length: 17; cdr3_nt: TGTGCCAGCAGCCAAGAGGCGCTAGAGAGGCGGGCTGGCGAGCAGTACTTC; cdr3_aa: CASSQEALERRAGEQYF
v_call: TRBV29-1; clone_size: -; d_call: -; j_call: TRBJ1-1; cdr3_length: 13; cdr3_nt: TGCAGCGACCGACAGGCCGTATACACTGAAGCTTTCTTT; cdr3_aa: CSDRQAVYTEAFF
v_call: TRBV15; clone_size: -; d_call: TRBD2; j_call: TRBJ2-2; cdr3_length: 17; cdr3_nt: TGTGCCACCAGCGGGGGACTAGCGGGCCGTGAGACCGGGGAGCTGTTTTTT; cdr3_aa: CATSGGLAGRETGELFF
v_call: TRBV11-2; clone_size: -; d_call: -; j_call: TRBJ1-1; cdr3_length: 14; cdr3_nt: TGTGCCAGCAGCTCCCACAGGGATAACACTGAAGCTTTCTTT; cdr3_aa: CASSSHRDNTEAFF
v_call: TRBV7-2; clone_size: -; d_call: -; j_call: TRBJ1-5; cdr3_length: 12; cdr3_nt: TGTGCCAGCAGCCTCGCGGGTCAGCCCCAGCATTTT; cdr3_aa: CASSLAGQPQHF
v_call: TRBV2; clone_size: once; d_call: -; j_call: TRBJ2-1; cdr3_length: 15; cdr3_nt: TGTGCCAGCAGTGAAGCGCTTCAAGGAGGGAAGGGACGGTTCTTC; cdr3_aa: CASSEALQGGKGRFF
v_call: TRBV5-1; clone_size: -; d_call: TRBD1; j_call: TRBJ2-3; cdr3_length: 16; cdr3_nt: TGCGCCAGCAGCAAGACTACAGGGGGCGGTTCGGATACGCAGTATTTT; cdr3_aa: CASSKTTGGGSDTQYF
v_call: TRBV11-1; clone_size: -; d_call: TRBD2; j_call: TRBJ2-7; cdr3_length: 15; cdr3_nt: TGTGCCAGCAGCGCGGGACTAGCGGTCGCCTACGAGCAGTACTTC; cdr3_aa: CASSAGLAVAYEQYF
v_call: TRBV5-1; clone_size: -; d_call: -; j_call: TRBJ2-2; cdr3_length: 16; cdr3_nt: TGCGCCAGCAGCTTAGAGTCGGCGGGGTACACCGGGGAGCTGTTTTTT; cdr3_aa: CASSLESAGYTGELFF
v_call: TRBV5-4; clone_size: -; d_call: TRBD1; j_call: TRBJ2-2; cdr3_length: 17; cdr3_nt: TGTGCCAGCAGCTTGGGCCATAAGACAGGGGTCGGGGGGGAGCTGTTTTTT; cdr3_aa: CASSLGHKTGVGGELFF
v_call: TRBV19; clone_size: -; d_call: TRBD1; j_call: TRBJ1-2; cdr3_length: 15; cdr3_nt: TGTGCCAGTAGTGTGACAGGGACCACCCCCTATGGCTACACCTTC; cdr3_aa: CASSVTGTTPYGYTF
v_call: TRBV2; clone_size: -; d_call: -; j_call: TRBJ1-2; cdr3_length: 13; cdr3_nt: TGTGCCAGCAGCAAAAGGGTAGGGGAAGGCTACACCTTC; cdr3_aa: CASSKRVGEGYTF
v_call: TRBV6-2/TRBV6-3; clone_size: -; d_call: TRBD1; j_call: TRBJ1-5; cdr3_length: 16; cdr3_nt: TGTGCCAGCAGTAGACGGGGACAGGGAGACAATCAGCCCCAGCATTTT; cdr3_aa: CASSRRGQGDNQPQHF
v_call: TRBV6-2/TRBV6-3; clone_size: -; d_call: -; j_call: TRBJ2-1; cdr3_length: 13; cdr3_nt: TGTGCCAGCAGTTACTCGCGAGGCAATGAGCAGTTCTTC; cdr3_aa: CASSYSRGNEQFF
v_call: TRBV6-5; clone_size: -; d_call: -; j_call: TRBJ1-2; cdr3_length: 13; cdr3_nt: TGTGCCAGCATCCCAGGGAGGGAGGGAGGCTACACCTTC; cdr3_aa: CASIPGREGGYTF
v_call: TRBV9; clone_size: -; d_call: TRBD1; j_call: TRBJ2-1; cdr3_length: 15; cdr3_nt: TGTGCCAGCACTTCCTCCGGGACAGGGCAGAATGAGCAGTTCTTC; cdr3_aa: CASTSSGTGQNEQFF
v_call: TRBV21-1; clone_size: -; d_call: -; j_call: TRBJ1-1; cdr3_length: 19; cdr3_nt: TGTGCCAGCAGCAACGAAGGTCCGGGACAGGCTATGATGAACACTGAAGCTTTCTTT; cdr3_aa: CASSNEGPGQAMMNTEAFF
v_call: TRBV9; clone_size: few; d_call: TRBD1; j_call: TRBJ2-1; cdr3_length: 16; cdr3_nt: TGTGCCAGCAGCGTCGACAGGGGAGTACCCTACAATGAGCAGTTCTTC; cdr3_aa: CASSVDRGVPYNEQFF
v_call: TRBV4-2; clone_size: medium-sized; d_call: -; j_call: TRBJ1-5; cdr3_length: 19; cdr3_nt: TGTGCCAGCAGCCAAGCTCAGGGGAGGGGACGCTTGGGCAATCAGCCCCAGCATTTT; cdr3_aa: CASSQAQGRGRLGNQPQHF
v_call: TRBV6-1; clone_size: -; d_call: -; j_call: TRBJ1-1; cdr3_length: 15; cdr3_nt: TGTGCCAGCAGTGAAGCCAGGAGGGCGAACACTGAAGCTTTCTTT; cdr3_aa: CASSEARRANTEAFF
v_call: TRBV7-8; clone_size: -; d_call: -; j_call: TRBJ1-4; cdr3_length: 11; cdr3_nt: TGTGCCAGCAGCGGGGGGGAAAAACTGTTTTTT; cdr3_aa: CASSGGEKLFF
v_call: TRBV3-1/TRBV3-2; clone_size: -; d_call: TRBD2; j_call: TRBJ2-1; cdr3_length: 15; cdr3_nt: TGTGCCAGCAGCCCCCTAGCGGGGGGGGGAAATGAGCAGTTCTTC; cdr3_aa: CASSPLAGGGNEQFF
v_call: TRBV3-1/TRBV3-2; clone_size: -; d_call: -; j_call: TRBJ1-2; cdr3_length: 15; cdr3_nt: TGTGCCAGCAGCCAGGCAGGGAGGGGTGACTATGGCTACACCTTC; cdr3_aa: CASSQAGRGDYGYTF
v_call: TRBV28; clone_size: -; d_call: -; j_call: TRBJ2-7; cdr3_length: 14; cdr3_nt: TGTGCCAGCAGTTTATCAGGGGCCTCCTACGAGCAGTACTTC; cdr3_aa: CASSLSGASYEQYF
v_call: TRBV6-6; clone_size: -; d_call: -; j_call: TRBJ2-7; cdr3_length: 14; cdr3_nt: TGTGCCAGCAAGCTTGACAGGAGTTTGTACGAGCAGTACTTC; cdr3_aa: CASKLDRSLYEQYF
v_call: TRBV3-1/TRBV3-2; clone_size: -; d_call: -; j_call: TRBJ2-1; cdr3_length: 15; cdr3_nt: TGTGCCAGCAGCCAAGACGGGGGGCCCTACAATGAGCAGTTCTTC; cdr3_aa: CASSQDGGPYNEQFF
v_call: TRBV30; clone_size: -; d_call: -; j_call: TRBJ1-5; cdr3_length: 18; cdr3_nt: TGTGCCTGGAGAGGTATCGGGGGGCTCGCTAATAGCAATCAGCCCCAGCATTTT; cdr3_aa: CAWRGIGGLANSNQPQHF
v_call: TRBV3-1/TRBV3-2; clone_size: -; d_call: -; j_call: TRBJ1-2; cdr3_length: 17; cdr3_nt: TGTGCCAGCAGCCATTTACTTTCGGACAGACCAGCTTATGGCTACACCTTC; cdr3_aa: CASSHLLSDRPAYGYTF
v_call: TRBV5-6; clone_size: few; d_call: TRBD1; j_call: TRBJ2-1; cdr3_length: 14; cdr3_nt: TGTGCCAGCAGCCTAACAGGGGTTATCAATGAGCAGTTCTTC; cdr3_aa: CASSLTGVINEQFF
v_call: TRBV7-9; clone_size: -; d_call: -; j_call: TRBJ2-5; cdr3_length: 14; cdr3_nt: TGTGCCAGCAGCTCCCTGCGCGGTGGAGAGACCCAGTACTTC; cdr3_aa: CASSSLRGGETQYF
v_call: TRBV9; clone_size: once; d_call: -; j_call: TRBJ1-5; cdr3_length: 15; cdr3_nt: TGTGCCAGCAGCCCGACGATAGGAGGGAATCAGCCCCAGCATTTT; cdr3_aa: CASSPTIGGNQPQHF
v_call: TRBV10-3; clone_size: -; d_call: -; j_call: TRBJ2-1; cdr3_length: 15; cdr3_nt: TGTGCCATCAGTGAGCAAGGGGGATCACGGGATGAGCAGTTCTTC; cdr3_aa: CAISEQGGSRDEQFF
v_call: TRBV3-1/TRBV3-2; clone_size: -; d_call: -; j_call: TRBJ1-1; cdr3_length: 12; cdr3_nt: TGTGCCAGCAGCCAAGATGAGAGTGAAGCTTTCTTT; cdr3_aa: CASSQDESEAFF
v_call: TRBV21-1; clone_size: -; d_call: -; j_call: TRBJ1-3; cdr3_length: 15; cdr3_nt: TGTGCCAGCAGCAAAGCCGGGTCCCTAGGAAACACCATATATTTT; cdr3_aa: CASSKAGSLGNTIYF
v_call: TRBV6-5; clone_size: -; d_call: TRBD1; j_call: TRBJ1-4; cdr3_length: 14; cdr3_nt: TGTGCCAGCAGTCAGGGACAGGGAAATGAAAAACTGTTTTTT; cdr3_aa: CASSQGQGNEKLFF
v_call: TRBV6-1; clone_size: -; d_call: -; j_call: TRBJ2-3; cdr3_length: 17; cdr3_nt: TGTGCCAGCAGTGAACCCCCCAGACAGGCATTCATGGCTACGCAGTATTTT; cdr3_aa: CASSEPPRQAFMATQYF
v_call: TRBV6-2/TRBV6-3; clone_size: -; d_call: -; j_call: TRBJ1-1; cdr3_length: 12; cdr3_nt: TGTGCCAGCAGTTATGACTATACTGAAGCTTTCTTT; cdr3_aa: CASSYDYTEAFF
v_call: TRBV4-1; clone_size: once; d_call: -; j_call: TRBJ1-2; cdr3_length: 16; cdr3_nt: TGCGCCAGCAGCCAAACGACAGGTTCGGCCAACTATGGCTACACCTTC; cdr3_aa: CASSQTTGSANYGYTF
v_call: TRBV4-1; clone_size: -; d_call: TRBD1; j_call: TRBJ1-6; cdr3_length: 14; cdr3_nt: TGCGCCAGCAGCCAACAGGACAGGCTATCACCCCTCCACTTT; cdr3_aa: CASSQQDRLSPLHF
v_call: TRBV4-1; clone_size: once; d_call: -; j_call: TRBJ1-1; cdr3_length: 16; cdr3_nt: TGCGCCAGCAGCCAAGGCGTTGGGGGGATCGGCACTGAAGCTTTCTTT; cdr3_aa: CASSQGVGGIGTEAFF
v_call: TRBV2; clone_size: -; d_call: TRBD1; j_call: TRBJ1-1; cdr3_length: 17; cdr3_nt: TGTGCCAGCAGTGAAACCGGGACAGGGTTGAGGGGGACTGAAGCTTTCTTT; cdr3_aa: CASSETGTGLRGTEAFF
v_call: TRBV11-3; clone_size: -; d_call: -; j_call: TRBJ2-1; cdr3_length: 12; cdr3_nt: TGTGCCAGCAGCCCTGACAGCGATGAGCAGTTCTTC; cdr3_aa: CASSPDSDEQFF
v_call: TRBV30; clone_size: -; d_call: TRBD1; j_call: TRBJ1-4; cdr3_length: 14; cdr3_nt: TGTGCCTGGGCAGGACAGGCAACTAATGAAAAACTGTTTTTT; cdr3_aa: CAWAGQATNEKLFF
v_call: TRBV4-2; clone_size: once; d_call: TRBD1; j_call: TRBJ2-7; cdr3_length: 15; cdr3_nt: TGTGCCAGCAGCCAATCAGGGGGTGAGACCTACGAGCAGTACTTC; cdr3_aa: CASSQSGGETYEQYF
v_call: TRBV6-5; clone_size: -; d_call: -; j_call: TRBJ2-7; cdr3_length: 12; cdr3_nt: TGTGCCAGCGGGGGGTCAACCTACGAGCAGTACTTC; cdr3_aa: CASGGSTYEQYF